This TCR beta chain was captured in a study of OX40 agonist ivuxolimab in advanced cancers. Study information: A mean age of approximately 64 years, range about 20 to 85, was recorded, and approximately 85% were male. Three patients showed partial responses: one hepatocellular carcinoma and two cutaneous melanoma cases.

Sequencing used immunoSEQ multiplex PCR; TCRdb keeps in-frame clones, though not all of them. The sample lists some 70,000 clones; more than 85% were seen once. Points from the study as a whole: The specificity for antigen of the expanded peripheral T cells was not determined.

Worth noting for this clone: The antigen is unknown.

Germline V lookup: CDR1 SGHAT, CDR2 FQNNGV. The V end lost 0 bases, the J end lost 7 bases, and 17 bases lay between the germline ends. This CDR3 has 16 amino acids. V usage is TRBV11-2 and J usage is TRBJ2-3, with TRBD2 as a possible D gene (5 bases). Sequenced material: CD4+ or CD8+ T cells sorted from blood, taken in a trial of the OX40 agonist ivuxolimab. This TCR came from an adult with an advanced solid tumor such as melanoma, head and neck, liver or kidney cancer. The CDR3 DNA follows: TGTGCCAGCAGCTTAGATCGTTCTAGCTGGCGGAATACGCAGTATTTT. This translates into CASSLDRSSWRNTQYF.